The 20 T cell receptor beta chains below come from one sample, sequenced in a study of cytomegalovirus exposure and HLA in healthy donors. 13 Jbeta primers and 60 Vbeta primers were used for the PCR. Method: immunoSEQ multiplex PCR; TCRdb's copy keeps in-frame clones and lacks some. The sample carries 180,000 or so clones, approximately 83% recorded once. The material sequenced was PBMCs. These receptors were obtained from a boy between 2 and 10 years old in good health and CMV-seronegative.

The J gene is TRBJ1-2, the V gene TRBV5-5; no firm D call. V lost 1 base to trimming and J lost 0 bases, with 13 bases between them. CDR1 and CDR2 from the germline V gene are SGHKS and YYEKEE (reference sequence). The CDR3 covers 16 residues. This chain's CDR3 is CASSLIAGSANYGYTF. The CDR3 DNA is TGTGCCAGCAGCTTGATTGCCGGGTCAGCTAACTATGGCTACACCTTC.

The V gene is TRBV7-3, the J gene TRBJ2-5; 9 positions agree with TRBD2. CDR1 SGHTA and CDR2 FQGTGA come from the germline V gene. The CDR3 length is 14 residues. The ends lost 5 bases at V and 4 bases at J; junction bases unmatched: 5. The CDR3 DNA reads as TGTGCCAGCAGCCGCGGGGGGGCCGGAGAGACCCAGTACTTC. This translates into CASSRGGAGETQYF. Complete variable domain (other parts from reference TRBV7-3 and TRBJ2-5): GAGVSQTPSNKVTEKGKYVELRCDPISGHTALYWYRQSLGQGPEFLIYFQGTGAADDSGLPNDRFFAVRPEGSVSTLKIQRTERGDSAVYLCASSRGGAGETQYFGPGTRLLVL.

This clone was observed a few times. The chain is built from TRBV7-9 and TRBJ2-3; 12 bases align to TRBD2. The CDR3 covers 16 residues. In germline, CDR1 is SEHNR, CDR2 FQNEAQ (reference sequence). The J segment lost 2 bases and the V segment lost 1 base, leaving 1 base of the junction unmatched. In DNA, the CDR3 is TGTGCCAGCAGCTTAGGGACTAGCGGGGACACAGATACGCAGTATTTT. This encodes CASSLGTSGDTDTQYF.

J is TRBJ2-5 and V is TRBV5-4; D gene uncertain. Germline CDR1 SGHNT, CDR2 YYREEE (reference sequence). Trimming removed 0 bases at V and 1 base at J, with 10 bases between. The CDR3 runs 15 residues. The CDR3 loop reads CASSLDGSVQETQYF. DNA of the CDR3: TGTGCCAGCAGCTTGGACGGCAGCGTCCAAGAGACCCAGTACTTC.

This chain connects TRBV10-3 to TRBJ2-2, with D perhaps TRBD2 (5 bases). V shed 4 bases and J shed 6 bases, with 6 bases lying between them. This CDR3 has 12 residues. Looked up from germline, CDR1 is ENHRY and CDR2 is SYGVKD. CDR3 DNA: TGTGCCATCAGTGGAGGGTCCGGGGAGCTGTTTTTT. Residues: CAISGGSGELFF.

The chain employs TRBV7-9 and TRBJ2-1, with 12 bases aligning to TRBD2. With 5 bases clipped from V and 1 base from J, the junction kept 6 bases outside the gene matches. Germline CDR1 is SEHNR and CDR2 is FQNEAQ (reference sequence). CDR3 size: 17 residues. The DNA of the CDR3 is TGTGCCAGCAGCCGGATGACTAGCGGGGGTTCCTACAATGAGCAGTTCTTC. This translates into CASSRMTSGGSYNEQFF.

The rearrangement uses TRBV14 and TRBJ2-3; 9 bases line up with TRBD2. V shed 2 bases, J shed 1 base, and the junction held 16 bases outside the gene matches. This CDR3 region has 20 residues. The germline CDR1 and CDR2 sequences are SGHDN and FVKESK. CDR3 sequence reads: CASSQWTFRGGAGGTDTQYF. The CDR3, as DNA: TGTGCCAGCAGCCAATGGACATTTCGCGGGGGGGCCGGGGGCACAGATACGCAGTATTTT. Full variable domain (rest looked up from reference TRBV14 and TRBJ2-3): EAGVTQFPSHSVIEKGQTVTLRCDPISGHDNLYWYRRVMGKEIKFLLHFVKESKQDESGMPNNRFLAERTGGTYSTLKVQPAELEDSGVYFCASSQWTFRGGAGGTDTQYFGPGTRLTVL.

This sequence joins TRBV28 and TRBJ2-7; maybe TRBD1 (5 bases). CDR3 length equals 15 residues. Germline values: CDR1 MDHEN, CDR2 SYDVKM. Between the trimmed V and J ends, which lost 6 bases and 1 base, there was a span of 16 bases. CDR3 bases: TGTGCCAGCAGCGCCGACCGCAGGGCTTCCTACGAGCAGTACTTC. It yields the protein CASSADRRASYEQYF. The complete variable domain, with remaining parts taken from reference TRBV28 and TRBJ2-7, reads DVKVTQSSRYLVKRTGEKVFLECVQDMDHENMFWYRQDPGLGLRLIYFSYDVKMKEKGDIPEGYSVSREKKERFSLILESASTNQTSMYLCASSADRRASYEQYFGPGTRLTVT.

The rearrangement links TRBV4-1 to TRBJ1-2; no definite D call. The CDR3 has 14 amino acids. V lost 0 bases, J lost 7 bases, and 12 bases lay in between. The germline CDR1 and CDR2 sequences are MGHRA and YSYEKL. CDR3 sequence (DNA): TGCGCCAGCAGCCAAGATTCCGGGTTCGGTGGCTACACCTTC. Protein: CASSQDSGFGGYTF.

This chain links TRBV10-1 with TRBJ1-1; 7 positions agree with TRBD1. The V gene's germline CDR1 is WNHNN and CDR2 SYGVQD (reference sequence). The CDR3 covers 13 residues. After removal of 7 bases from V and 3 bases from J, the junction contained 5 bases not matched to a gene. The CDR3 region is CASTRDSYTEAFF. In nucleotides, the CDR3 is TGCGCCAGCACCCGGGACAGCTACACTGAAGCTTTCTTT.

The chain has TRBV6-1 and TRBJ2-1; 8 nucleotides align to TRBD2. Germline V lookup: CDR1 MNHNS, CDR2 SASEGT. The CDR3 loop spans 14 amino acids. Germline trimming cut 7 bases from V and 4 bases from J; bases unmatched to any gene: 6. The CDR3 coding sequence is TGTGCCAGCACCCCGGGGGGGTCTTACAATGAGCAGTTCTTC. Its translation: CASTPGGSYNEQFF.

The V and J genes are TRBV4-3 and TRBJ1-1; 8 nucleotides match TRBD1. Germline CDR1 LGHNA, CDR2 YSLEER. Trimming cost V 4 bases and J 5 bases; bases outside gene matches: 6. The CDR3 is made up of 14 amino acids. The DNA of the CDR3 is TGCGCCAGCAGCCTTCGGACAGGGAAGACTGAAGCTTTCTTT. Its translation is CASSLRTGKTEAFF.

This chain links TRBV7-2 with TRBJ2-5; 8 bases agree with TRBD1. The V gene's germline CDR1 is SGHTA and CDR2 FQGNSA. V lost 5 bases, J lost 4 bases, and 3 bases stayed unmatched. The CDR3 consists of 13 residues. This CDR3 is CASSRGQVETQYF. The CDR3 DNA reads TGTGCCAGCAGCCGGGGACAGGTAGAGACCCAGTACTTC.

The genes are TRBV6-1 and TRBJ2-7, with D tentatively TRBD1 (5 bases). The germline CDR1 and CDR2 sequences are MNHNS and SASEGT. Between the trimmed V and J ends, which lost 2 bases and 7 bases, there was a span of 18 bases. This CDR3 spans 15 amino acids. The CDR3 nucleotides read TGTGCCAGCAGTGAATCTCAATCTCCCCCAGGGGAGCAGTACTTC. Its protein product is CASSESQSPPGEQYF.

This sequence joins TRBV11-2 and TRBJ2-7, with 9 nucleotides matching TRBD1. The CDR3 contains 14 residues. CDR1 and CDR2 from the germline V gene are SGHAT and FQNNGV. Germline trimming cut 7 bases from V and 2 bases from J; bases unmatched to any gene: 6. The CDR3, as DNA: TGTGCCAGCACCACCCGGACAGGGGCCTACGAGCAGTACTTC. Residues: CASTTRTGAYEQYF. Complete variable domain (other parts from reference TRBV11-2 and TRBJ2-7): EAGVAQSPRYKIIEKRQSVAFWCNPISGHATLYWYQQILGQGPKLLIQFQNNGVVDDSQLPKDRFSAERLKGVDSTLKIQPAKLEDSAVYLCASTTRTGAYEQYFGPGTRLTVT.

V is TRBV7-3 and J is TRBJ2-1; maybe TRBD2 (7 bases). The CDR3 spans 13 residues. Germline V gene lookup returns CDR1 SGHTA and CDR2 FQGTGA. V was pared by 6 bases and J by 15 bases, with 21 bases between. The CDR3 sequence is CASSLGVAGARFF. The CDR3 DNA is TGTGCCAGCAGTCTCGGGGTTGCGGGGGCTCGGTTCTTC. The complete variable domain, with remaining parts taken from reference TRBV7-3 and TRBJ2-1, reads GAGVSQTPSNKVTEKGKYVELRCDPISGHTALYWYRQSLGQGPEFLIYFQGTGAADDSGLPNDRFFAVRPEGSVSTLKIQRTERGDSAVYLCASSLGVAGARFFGPGTRLTVL.

This clone was recorded once. J is TRBJ2-5 and V is TRBV5-1; 9 nucleotides align to TRBD2. Trimming took 7 bases from V and 4 from J; bases not matched to a gene: 14. There are 16 residues in the CDR3. The germline gives CDR1 SGHRS, CDR2 YFSETQ. CDR3 nucleotides: TGCGCCAGCTCACCGGGGACTAGCCGGTTCCTAGAGACCCAGTACTTC. Translated, it gives CASSPGTSRFLETQYF.

The chain couples TRBV9 to TRBJ2-7; 10 nucleotides line up with TRBD1. CDR1 and CDR2 (germline): SGDLS, YYNGEE. This CDR3 is 14 amino acids long. V was pared by 2 bases and J by 6 bases, with 5 bases of the junction left unmatched. CDR3 coding DNA: TGTGCCAGCAGCGTCATGGGACAGGGGACCGAGCAGTACTTC. This gives the protein CASSVMGQGTEQYF.

The CDR3 spells CASSFKIYSPLHF. The CDR3 region has the DNA TGCGCCAGCAGCTTCAAAATTTATTCACCCCTCCACTTT. The chain combines TRBV4-3 with TRBJ1-6; no definite D call. CDR3 size: 13 residues. V was shortened by 5 bases and J by 8 bases, with 10 bases between the two germline ends. The V gene's germline CDR1 is LGHNA and CDR2 YSLEER.

The chain recombines TRBV5-6 with TRBJ2-5, with 10 bases identical to TRBD2. The V and J ends lost 2 bases and 3 bases, in that order; junction bases with no gene match: 4. Germline V gene lookup returns CDR1 SGHDT and CDR2 YYEEEE. The CDR3 has 15 residues. Here the CDR3 reads CASSLGLAEKETQYF. DNA of the CDR3: TGTGCCAGCAGCTTAGGACTAGCGGAGAAAGAGACCCAGTACTTC.